Shown below are 2 T cell receptor beta chains from a single sample sequenced in a study of patients and donors after allogeneic stem cell transplantation. TCRdb re-called the RT-PCR reads through MiXCR, storing one row per CDR3 protein. The table has 900,000 to 1,000,000 distinct CDR3 sequences, about 20% seen once. Sample: blood, either unsorted or a sorted T cell fraction (not recorded which). The receptors shown here come from a human donor who was either an allogeneic HSCT recipient or a stem cell or donor lymphocyte infusion donor (not recorded which). It is not recorded whose cells these are; they may come from a transplant donor.

The table lists this clonotype with a few counts. This chain links TRBV5-1 with TRBJ2-2; D is possibly TRBD2 (5 bases). The CDR3 length is 16 residues. Trimming shortened V by 0 bases and J by 8 bases, and 17 bases separated the two germline ends. Looked up from germline, CDR1 is SGHRS and CDR2 is YFSETQ. The CDR3 region has the DNA TGCGCCAGCAGCTTGGTTGGAGGCCGGACGTCTGGGGAGCTGTTTTTT. Its translation: CASSLVGGRTSGELFF.

The chain is built from TRBV29-1 and TRBJ2-7; 8 bases map to TRBD2. CDR3 length: 14 residues. Trimming removed 4 bases from V and 6 bases from J; junction bases left unmatched: 11. Looked up from germline, CDR1 is SQVTM and CDR2 is ANQGSEA. CDR3 sequence reads: CSVVRGAGGSEQYF. The CDR3 DNA follows: TGCAGCGTTGTCCGGGGGGCGGGAGGAAGCGAGCAGTACTTC.